This TCR beta chain was obtained from a study of neurological immune-mediated disorders. Regarding the study as a whole: The absence of shared CDR3 amino acid sequences among expanded clones across subjects suggests private repertoires in all groups.

This clonotype was observed at least ten times. Its antigen remains unknown. The germline CDR1 and CDR2 sequences are MNHEY and SVGAGI. With 7 bases removed from V and 4 bases from J, the gap between germline ends came to 19 bases. The CDR3 extends over 15 amino acids. Each CDR3 protein is one row after TCRdb ran MiXCR on the 5' RACE reads. The data show tens of thousands of distinct CDR3 sequences, approximately 7.2% seen once. The chain uses TRBV6-5 and TRBJ1-2; D unclear. Sequences were obtained from CD4+ T cells from blood. The receptor's source is a man between 50 and 59 years old in good health. The CDR3 DNA reads TGTGCCAGCACCAGAGAGGGCGGCGCGGGCTATGGCTACACCTTC. Translating gives CASTREGGAGYGYTF.